This T cell receptor beta chain is from a study of human T cells and chemical hapten exposure. Across the whole study: DPC (0.01%) was patch tested on the upper back and read at 6 days.

This sample's time point: pre-sensitization, week 0. Regarding treatment: therapeutic diphenylcyclopropenone sensitization with weekly scalp DPC. V shed 0 bases and J shed 10 bases, with 9 bases lying between them. Germline loops: CDR1 LGHNA, CDR2 YSLEER. The CDR3 spans 13 residues. The table lists this clonotype with many counts. One entry per CDR3 protein, called by TCRdb with MiXCR from the RACE reads. The table shows about 90,000 distinct CDR3 sequences, with 6.5% to 10% occurring only once. This material consisted of whole blood, taken in connection with sensitization to the hapten diphenylcyclopropenone (DPC). The receptor comes from a man aged 40-49 years with alopecia areata. Some clones in this sample may be carry-over from other donors' samples. This chain connects TRBV4-3 to TRBJ1-4; weak D call: TRBD1 (6 bases). CDR3 DNA: TGCGCCAGCAGCCAAGATGGGGGCGGAAAACTGTTTTTT. Its translation: CASSQDGGGKLFF.